Shown below are 27 T cell receptor beta chains from a single sample sequenced in a study of cytomegalovirus exposure and HLA in healthy donors. The PCR had 60 Vbeta and 13 Jbeta primers. The table came from immunoSEQ multiplex PCR; TCRdb's copy has only in-frame clones and leaves some out. The top ten hold 0.77% of the sample, which has about 170,000 clones, around 80% seen once. The source material was PBMCs. The receptor set was obtained from a young woman in good health and CMV-seronegative.

The CDR3 reads CASSLQGYYGYTF. CDR3 bases: TGTGCCAGCAGCCTACAGGGGTACTATGGCTACACCTTC. The V gene is TRBV11-1, the J gene TRBJ1-2, with 7 nucleotides matching TRBD1. Germline CDR1 and CDR2: SGHAT and FQDESV (reference sequence). The trim removed 5 bases at V and 3 bases at J, leaving 3 bases unmatched. The CDR3 contains 13 residues.

The chain couples TRBV7-9 to TRBJ2-3; perhaps TRBD2 as D (6 bases). Per the germline V gene, CDR1 is SEHNR and CDR2 is FQNEAQ (reference sequence). V shed 2 bases and J shed 1 base, with 16 bases lying between them. CDR3 size: 17 residues. CDR3 amino acids: CASSLKSTGRGTDTQYF. CDR3 coding DNA: TGTGCCAGCAGCTTAAAGTCGACCGGGAGAGGCACAGATACGCAGTATTTT. Based on the CDR3 plus reference TRBV7-9 and TRBJ2-3, the full variable domain is DTGVSQNPRHKITKRGQNVTFRCDPISEHNRLYWYRQTLGQGPEFLTYFQNEAQLEKSRLLSDRFSAERPKGSFSTLEIQRTEQGDSAMYLCASSLKSTGRGTDTQYFGPGTRLTVL.

The V gene is TRBV15, the J gene TRBJ1-1; 7 bases match TRBD1. Losses at the gene ends were 1 base for V and 5 bases for J; bases not matched to a gene: 4. Germline V gene data show CDR1 as LNHNV and CDR2 as YYDKDF (reference sequence). This CDR3 has 14 residues. The CDR3: CATSRGGGYTEAFF. CDR3 nucleotide sequence: TGTGCCACCAGCAGAGGAGGGGGCTATACTGAAGCTTTCTTT.

The V call is TRBV19, the J call TRBJ1-5, with 7 bases fitting TRBD1. The CDR3 length is 16 residues. Per the germline V gene, CDR1 is LNHDA and CDR2 is SQIVND (reference sequence). Trimming took 5 bases from V and 3 from J; bases not matched to a gene: 10. CDR3 coding DNA: TGTGCCAGTAGTCCATTAGGGACAGAAAACAATCAGCCCCAGCATTTT. Its protein is CASSPLGTENNQPQHF.

This chain connects TRBV19 to TRBJ2-7; D uncertain. Germline V gene sequence: CDR1 LNHDA, CDR2 SQIVND (reference sequence). The CDR3 spans 10 residues. V was trimmed by 9 bases and J by 8 bases, leaving 11 bases between them. The CDR3 loop is CARYEEKQYF. The CDR3 coding sequence is TGTGCCAGGTACGAAGAGAAGCAGTACTTC.

CDR3 bases: TGCGCCAGCAGCCAAGATCCCACAGGCCTCCTTACTCCTGCAACTAATGAAAAACTGTTTTTT. Translation gives CASSQDPTGLLTPATNEKLFF. This chain connects TRBV4-1 to TRBJ1-4; D is perhaps TRBD1 (5 bases). CDR1 and CDR2 from the germline V gene are MGHRA and YSYEKL. The CDR3 is 21 residues long. V was shortened by 0 bases and J by 0 bases, with 23 bases between the two germline ends.

The V gene is TRBV28, the J gene TRBJ2-5, with D perhaps matching TRBD1 (6 bases). The CDR3 has 14 amino acids. Germline CDR1 is MDHEN and CDR2 is SYDVKM. V lost 5 bases to trimming and J lost 0 bases, with 10 bases between them. CDR3 bases: TGTGCCAGCAGTACCACAGGGTACCAAGAGACCCAGTACTTC. Translation: CASSTTGYQETQYF. Based on the CDR3 plus reference TRBV28 and TRBJ2-5, the full variable domain is DVKVTQSSRYLVKRTGEKVFLECVQDMDHENMFWYRQDPGLGLRLIYFSYDVKMKEKGDIPEGYSVSREKKERFSLILESASTNQTSMYLCASSTTGYQETQYFGPGTRLLVL.

The V and J genes are TRBV29-1 and TRBJ2-7; D perhaps matches TRBD1 (7 bases). The germline V gene encodes CDR1 SQVTM and CDR2 ANQGSEA. The CDR3 loop spans 11 amino acids. Trimming cost V 5 bases and J 5 bases, with 10 bases left between them. The CDR3 loop reads CSVPGGHEQYF. The DNA for the CDR3 is TGCAGCGTTCCAGGGGGGCACGAGCAGTACTTC.

This clone was detected only a few times. The chain couples TRBV7-8 to TRBJ2-3; D ambiguous. The CDR3 sequence is 15 residues long. Germline CDR1 and CDR2: SGHVS and FQNEAQ. The ends were cut back, 9 bases at V and 4 bases at J, with 20 bases in the middle. This chain's CDR3 is CASKVAGHASDTQYF. In DNA, the CDR3 is TGTGCCAGTAAGGTGGCAGGCCACGCGTCAGATACGCAGTATTTT.

The chain recombines TRBV2 with TRBJ2-1, with 12 bases lining up with TRBD1. CDR1 is SNHLY and CDR2 is FYNNEI in the germline V gene. There are 23 residues in the CDR3. The ends lost 6 bases at V and 0 bases at J; junction bases unmatched: 24. This CDR3 is CASSSPGQGAKLAGARSYNEQFF. CDR3 sequence (DNA): TGTGCCAGCAGCAGCCCGGGACAGGGGGCAAAGCTAGCGGGAGCCCGCTCCTACAATGAGCAGTTCTTC.

V is TRBV14 and J is TRBJ2-5; D is perhaps TRBD2 (5 bases). Germline V gene data show CDR1 as SGHDN and CDR2 as FVKESK. This CDR3 is 15 amino acids long. Deletions cut 2 bases from V and 7 bases from J, with 17 bases between. As DNA, the CDR3 is TGTGCCAGCAGCCAAACCGGACGCCGGGGATGGACCCAGTACTTC. Translating gives CASSQTGRRGWTQYF.

The chain employs TRBV10-3 and TRBJ1-5, with 7 bases fitting TRBD1. The V gene end was trimmed by 0 bases and the J gene end by 5 bases; junction bases not matched to a gene: 4. Germline V CDR1 and CDR2: ENHRY, SYGVKD. The CDR3 sequence is 15 residues long. This CDR3 reads CAISESGQGDQPQHF. In DNA form, the CDR3 reads TGTGCCATCAGTGAGTCGGGTCAGGGGGATCAGCCCCAGCATTTT.

This clone has only a few counts. J is TRBJ1-2 and V is TRBV5-1; TRBD1 matches at 9 bases. The CDR3 is 15 residues long. The J segment lost 2 bases and the V segment lost 4 bases, leaving 6 bases of the junction unmatched. CDR1 and CDR2 (germline): SGHRS, YFSETQ. The CDR3 region has the DNA TGCGCCAGCAGCGGCCCCGGGACAGGGAACTATGGCTACACCTTC. Its translation is CASSGPGTGNYGYTF.

The J gene is TRBJ1-6, the V gene TRBV9; D is ambiguous. The V gene's germline CDR1 is SGDLS and CDR2 YYNGEE. The CDR3 runs 15 residues. Trimming pared 4 bases from V and 8 bases from J, leaving 16 bases between. The CDR3 region has the DNA TGTGCCAGCAGCTCCCTCGGGGATGGGGATTCACCCCTCCACTTT. Protein: CASSSLGDGDSPLHF.

The chain has TRBV28 and TRBJ1-2; D is undetermined. The germline V and J ends were trimmed by 4 bases and 6 bases, with 6 bases remaining between them. Germline CDR1 and CDR2: MDHEN and SYDVKM. There are 11 residues in the CDR3. This chain's CDR3 is CASSSGDGYTF. In DNA, the CDR3 is TGTGCCAGCAGTTCCGGGGATGGCTACACCTTC.

The chain couples TRBV11-3 to TRBJ2-3; D is unresolved. Per germline, CDR1 SGHNT and CDR2 YENEEA. CDR3 length: 13 amino acids. V lost 0 bases, J lost 3 bases, and 4 bases lay in between. CDR3 loop: CASSLDLTDTQYF. The CDR3, as DNA: TGTGCCAGCAGCTTAGATCTAACAGATACGCAGTATTTT.

Written as DNA, the CDR3 is TGCAGCGTTGAATTTGCTAGCGGGCGTGCGGAAGGCGAGCAGTACTTC. Protein: CSVEFASGRAEGEQYF. The gene calls are TRBV29-1 and TRBJ2-7; the match to TRBD2 covers 8 bases. CDR1 and CDR2 from the germline V gene are SQVTM and ANQGSEA. After removal of 2 bases from V and 6 bases from J, the junction contained 15 bases not matched to a gene. CDR3 length: 16 residues.

The chain's CDR3 is CASSIDRESNQPQHF. As DNA, the CDR3 is TGTGCCAGTAGTATTGACAGGGAAAGCAATCAGCCCCAGCATTTT. The V call is TRBV19, the J call TRBJ1-5; 7 nucleotides match TRBD1. The CDR3 runs to 15 residues. Germline V gene sequence: CDR1 LNHDA, CDR2 SQIVND (reference sequence). J gave up 1 base and V 3 bases, and 3 bases lay outside the gene matches.

This sequence joins TRBV21-1 and TRBJ2-7; no check of the table's D call, TRBD1, against the DNA was made. TRBV21-1 is a pseudogene locus. The length of the CDR3 is 16 residues. CDR3: CASSNYRGDSSYEQYF. DNA for the CDR3: TGTGCCAGCAGCAACTACAGGGGTGATAGCTCCTACGAGCAGTACTTC.

J is TRBJ2-5 and V is TRBV28; 7 bases agree with TRBD1. From germline, CDR1 is MDHEN and CDR2 SYDVKM. J lost 5 bases, V lost 2 bases, and 5 bases had no gene match. This CDR3 spans 14 amino acids. The CDR3 nucleotides read TGTGCCAGCAGTTTACGTAGGGGGCCGGAGACCCAGTACTTC. Its translation is CASSLRRGPETQYF.

The chain carries TRBV28 and TRBJ1-6; the D gene is possibly TRBD1 (5 bases). V lost 7 bases, J lost 0 bases, and 19 bases lay in between. This CDR3 comprises 18 residues. Germline loops: CDR1 MDHEN, CDR2 SYDVKM. DNA of the CDR3: TGTGCCAGCAACCCTGGGGGGATGATTAGCTCCTATAATTCACCCCTCCACTTT. Its protein is CASNPGGMISSYNSPLHF.

This clone was observed a few times. This chain uses TRBV4-3 with TRBJ2-1; the match to TRBD1 covers 11 bases. The V and J ends lost 4 bases and 7 bases, in that order; junction bases with no gene match: 6. The CDR3 covers 15 residues. Germline V gene data show CDR1 as LGHNA and CDR2 as YSLEER. CDR3 loop: CASSPGQGARNEQFF. Here the CDR3 DNA reads TGCGCCAGCAGCCCTGGACAGGGGGCTAGGAATGAGCAGTTCTTC.

CDR3: CASSLTSGDHEQYF. In nucleotides, the CDR3 is TGTGCCAGCAGCTTGACTAGCGGGGACCACGAGCAGTACTTC. The V gene is TRBV7-2, the J gene TRBJ2-7; 11 positions agree with TRBD2. J was trimmed by 5 bases and V by 3 bases; bases with no gene match: 3. Germline loops: CDR1 SGHTA, CDR2 FQGNSA. The CDR3 runs 14 residues. The full variable domain, with the rest looked up from reference TRBV7-2 and TRBJ2-7, is GAGVSQSPSNKVTEKGKDVELRCDPISGHTALYWYRQSLGQGLEFLIYFQGNSAPDKSGLPSDRFSAERTGGSVSTLTIQRTQQEDSAVYLCASSLTSGDHEQYFGPGTRLTVT.

The V gene is TRBV2, the J gene TRBJ1-6, with TRBD1 matching 8 bases. The V gene end was trimmed by 11 bases and the J gene end by 8 bases; junction bases not matched to a gene: 8. Germline CDR1 is SNHLY and CDR2 is FYNNEI. The CDR3 extends over 13 amino acids. In nucleotides, the CDR3 is TGTGCCGGGACCCCGGACAGGGATTCACCCCTCCACTTT. Its translation is CAGTPDRDSPLHF.

This clone is a singleton in its sample. The gene calls are TRBV15 and TRBJ2-5; possible D gene TRBD1, 6 bases. Trimming removed 4 bases from V and 1 base from J, with 10 bases in between. The CDR3 length is 14 residues. CDR1 and CDR2 from the germline V gene are LNHNV and YYDKDF (reference sequence). The chain's CDR3 is CATSNLDSQETQYF. CDR3 DNA: TGTGCCACCAGCAATTTGGACAGCCAAGAGACCCAGTACTTC.

The V and J genes are TRBV19 and TRBJ1-5, with TRBD1 as a possible D gene (5 bases). The CDR3 spans 16 residues. Germline values: CDR1 LNHDA, CDR2 SQIVND (reference sequence). Between the trimmed V and J ends, which lost 3 bases and 2 bases, there was a span of 14 bases. The CDR3 DNA is TGTGCCAGTAGTATCCAGGGTGGCGGTGGCAATCAGCCCCAGCATTTT. Protein sequence: CASSIQGGGGNQPQHF.

The V and J genes are TRBV5-6 and TRBJ1-2; D not resolved. CDR3 length: 16 amino acids. In germline, CDR1 is SGHDT, CDR2 YYEEEE. The V end was cut by 4 bases, the J end by 6 bases, with 22 bases between. CDR3 protein: CASSPGGIVWAHGYTF. In nucleotides, the CDR3 is TGTGCCAGCAGCCCGGGAGGGATTGTGTGGGCCCATGGCTACACCTTC.